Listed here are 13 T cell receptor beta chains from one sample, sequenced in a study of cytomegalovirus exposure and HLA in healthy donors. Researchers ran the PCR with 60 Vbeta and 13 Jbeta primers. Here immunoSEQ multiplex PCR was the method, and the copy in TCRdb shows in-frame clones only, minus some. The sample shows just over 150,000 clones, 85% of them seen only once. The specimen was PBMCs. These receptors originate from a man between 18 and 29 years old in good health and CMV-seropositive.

CDR3 loop: CASSFSRDTEAFF. CDR3 nucleotide sequence: TGCGCCAGCAGCTTTTCGAGGGACACTGAAGCTTTCTTT. The J gene is TRBJ1-1, the V gene TRBV5-1; D unresolved. The CDR3 extends over 13 amino acids. Germline values: CDR1 SGHRS, CDR2 YFSETQ. V was shortened by 2 bases and J by 3 bases, with 8 bases between the two germline ends. Variable domain in full (rest from reference TRBV5-1 and TRBJ1-1): KAGVTQTPRYLIKTRGQQVTLSCSPISGHRSVSWYQQTPGQGLQFLFEYFSETQRNKGNFPGRFSGRQFSNSRSEMNVSTLELGDSALYLCASSFSRDTEAFFGQGTRLTVV.

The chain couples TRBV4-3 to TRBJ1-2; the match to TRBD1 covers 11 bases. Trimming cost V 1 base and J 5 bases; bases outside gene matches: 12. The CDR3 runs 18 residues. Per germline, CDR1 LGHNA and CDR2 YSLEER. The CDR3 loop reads CASSQAPGQGAAWYGYTF. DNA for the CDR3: TGCGCCAGCAGCCAAGCCCCCGGACAGGGGGCTGCATGGTATGGCTACACCTTC.

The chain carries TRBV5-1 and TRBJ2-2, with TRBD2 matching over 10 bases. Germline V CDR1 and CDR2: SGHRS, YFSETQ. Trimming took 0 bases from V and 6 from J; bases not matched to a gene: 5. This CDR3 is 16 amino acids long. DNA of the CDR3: TGCGCCAGCAGCTTGGCCAGCGGGGGGGCGTCCGGGGAGCTGTTTTTT. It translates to CASSLASGGASGELFF.

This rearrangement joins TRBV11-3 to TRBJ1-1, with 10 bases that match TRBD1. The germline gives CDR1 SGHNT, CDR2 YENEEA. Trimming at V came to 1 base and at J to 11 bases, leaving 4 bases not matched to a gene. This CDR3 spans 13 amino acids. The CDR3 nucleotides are TGTGCCAGCAGCTTAGGACAGGGGGCCGGGGCTTTCTTT. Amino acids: CASSLGQGAGAFF.

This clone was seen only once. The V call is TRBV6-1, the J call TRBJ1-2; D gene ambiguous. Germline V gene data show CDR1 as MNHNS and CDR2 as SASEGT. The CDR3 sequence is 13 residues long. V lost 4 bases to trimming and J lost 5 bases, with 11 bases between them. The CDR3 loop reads CASSGQATYGYTF. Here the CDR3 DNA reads TGTGCCAGCAGTGGGCAGGCCACGTATGGCTACACCTTC.

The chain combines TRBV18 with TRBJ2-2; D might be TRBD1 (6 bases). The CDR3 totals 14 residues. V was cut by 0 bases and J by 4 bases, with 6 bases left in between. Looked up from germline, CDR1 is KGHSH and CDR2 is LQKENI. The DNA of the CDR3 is TGTGCCAGCTCACCACCGGGGGCCACCGGGGAGCTGTTTTTT. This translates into CASSPPGATGELFF.

In nucleotides, the CDR3 is TGTGCCAGCAGCTCTTGCCGGGACAGGGGGCACGAGCAGTACTTC. Amino acid sequence: CASSSCRDRGHEQYF. This chain uses TRBV21-1 with TRBJ2-7; TRBD1, as called in the table, went unchecked against the DNA. TRBV21-1 is termed a pseudogene. This CDR3 is 15 amino acids long.

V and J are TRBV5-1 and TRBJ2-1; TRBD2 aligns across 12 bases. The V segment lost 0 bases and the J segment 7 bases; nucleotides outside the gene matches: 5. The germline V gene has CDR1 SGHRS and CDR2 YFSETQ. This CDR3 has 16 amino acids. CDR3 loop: CASSLGRLAGVNEQFF. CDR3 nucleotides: TGCGCCAGCAGCTTGGGGAGACTAGCGGGAGTGAATGAGCAGTTCTTC. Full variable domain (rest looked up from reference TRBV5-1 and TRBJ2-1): KAGVTQTPRYLIKTRGQQVTLSCSPISGHRSVSWYQQTPGQGLQFLFEYFSETQRNKGNFPGRFSGRQFSNSRSEMNVSTLELGDSALYLCASSLGRLAGVNEQFFGPGTRLTVL.

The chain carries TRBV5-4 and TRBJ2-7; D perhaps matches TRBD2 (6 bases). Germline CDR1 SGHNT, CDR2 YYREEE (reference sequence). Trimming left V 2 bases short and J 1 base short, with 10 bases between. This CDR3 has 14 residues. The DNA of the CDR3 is TGTGCCAGCAGCTTTGGCGGGGTATCCTACGAGCAGTACTTC. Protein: CASSFGGVSYEQYF.

DNA of the CDR3: TGTGCCAGCGCCTCAACACAGGGTATGTACGCTGAAGCTTTCTTT. This codes for CASASTQGMYAEAFF. The chain joins TRBV27 to TRBJ1-1; possibly TRBD1 for D (6 bases). The CDR3 is made up of 15 amino acids. V was pared by 8 bases and J by 6 bases, with 22 bases between. The germline V gene encodes CDR1 MNHEY and CDR2 SMNVEV (reference sequence).

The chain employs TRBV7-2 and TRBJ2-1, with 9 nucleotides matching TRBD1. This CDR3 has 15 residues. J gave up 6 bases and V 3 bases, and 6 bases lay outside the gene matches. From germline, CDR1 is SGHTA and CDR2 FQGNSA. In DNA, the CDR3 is TGTGCCAGCAGCTTCAGACAGGGGGTACGCAATGAGCAGTTCTTC. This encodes CASSFRQGVRNEQFF.

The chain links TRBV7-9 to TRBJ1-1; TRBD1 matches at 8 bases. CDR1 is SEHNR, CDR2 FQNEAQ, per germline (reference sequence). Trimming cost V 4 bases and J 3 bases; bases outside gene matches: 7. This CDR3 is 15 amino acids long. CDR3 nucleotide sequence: TGTGCCAGCAGCTACCGACGACAGGGGTACACTGAAGCTTTCTTT. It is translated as CASSYRRQGYTEAFF. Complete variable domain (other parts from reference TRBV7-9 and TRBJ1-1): DTGVSQNPRHKITKRGQNVTFRCDPISEHNRLYWYRQTLGQGPEFLTYFQNEAQLEKSRLLSDRFSAERPKGSFSTLEIQRTEQGDSAMYLCASSYRRQGYTEAFFGQGTRLTVV.

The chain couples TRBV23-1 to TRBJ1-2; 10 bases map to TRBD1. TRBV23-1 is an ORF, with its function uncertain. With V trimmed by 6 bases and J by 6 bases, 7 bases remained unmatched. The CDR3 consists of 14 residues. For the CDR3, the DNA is TGCGCCAGCAGAATCAGGACAGGGGGTGATGGCTACACCTTC. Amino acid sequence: CASRIRTGGDGYTF.